The 12 T cell receptor beta chains below come from one sample, sequenced in a study of breast tumors, draining lymph nodes, adjacent tissues. Samples came from axillary lymph nodes draining the breast cancer. TCRdb itself ran the multiplex PCR reads through MiXCR, one entry per CDR3 protein. Of 150,000 to 200,000 distinct CDR3 sequences detected, around a third appear once; the ten largest clones hold approximately 4.2%. The sample was axillary lymph node tissue. Receptors originate from a female donor with breast cancer. Some clones in this sample may be carry-over from other donors' samples.

With respect to this clonotype: The CDR3 does not close with the conserved phenylalanine or tryptophan, likely indicating a read error. No DNA is shown, since the ends of the CDR3 on it are uncertain; the CDR3 is the one TCRdb lists. The CDR3 here is CASSFSRSDGTFGS. V and J are TRBV12-3 or TRBV12-4 and TRBJ2-5; the table gives TRBD1 as D, unverified against the DNA. The CDR3 spans 14 amino acids, including both terminal residues.

At least ten counts were recorded for this clonotype. V is TRBV20-1 and J is TRBJ2-1, with 10 bases identical to TRBD2. Trimming removed 0 bases from V and 5 bases from J; junction bases left unmatched: 10. This CDR3 has 17 residues. Germline V lookup: CDR1 DFQATT, CDR2 SNEGSKA (reference sequence). The CDR3, as DNA: TGCAGTGCTAGAGATTACTGGCAGCGGGGGGGCCACAATGAGCAGTTCTTC. Translated: CSARDYWQRGGHNEQFF.

This rearrangement joins TRBV2 to TRBJ2-1, with 12 bases matching TRBD2. The trim removed 7 bases at V and 1 base at J, leaving 5 bases unmatched. Germline V gene lookup returns CDR1 SNHLY and CDR2 FYNNEI. This CDR3 contains 16 residues. DNA for the CDR3: TGTGCCAGCAATGGCGGGACTAGCGGGTCCTACAATGAGCAGTTCTTC. It codes for CASNGGTSGSYNEQFF.

V is TRBV7-9 and J is TRBJ1-4; the D is unclear. In germline, CDR1 is SEHNR, CDR2 FQNEAQ (reference sequence). V gave up 4 bases and J gave up 2 bases, with 11 bases separating them. The CDR3 loop spans 15 amino acids. Here the CDR3 reads CASSSLDGTNEKLFF. The CDR3 DNA reads as TGTGCCAGCAGCTCCCTGGACGGGACTAATGAAAAACTGTTTTTT. Full variable domain (missing parts from reference TRBV7-9 and TRBJ1-4): DTGVSQNPRHKITKRGQNVTFRCDPISEHNRLYWYRQTLGQGPEFLTYFQNEAQLEKSRLLSDRFSAERPKGSFSTLEIQRTEQGDSAMYLCASSSLDGTNEKLFFGSGTQLSVL.

This clonotype was observed many times. The CDR3 bases are TGTGCCAGCAACTTCCCCGGGACTAGCGGAGCTTACAATGAGCAGTTCTTC. Amino acid sequence: CASNFPGTSGAYNEQFF. The rearrangement links TRBV7-9 to TRBJ2-1, with 11 positions matching TRBD2. V shed 7 bases, J shed 4 bases, and the junction held 12 bases outside the gene matches. The CDR3 is 17 residues long. Germline CDR1 reads SEHNR; CDR2 reads FQNEAQ (reference sequence).

J is TRBJ2-5 and V is TRBV28; D is perhaps TRBD2 (5 bases). Germline CDR1 MDHEN, CDR2 SYDVKM. V was shortened by 5 bases and J by 5 bases, with 18 bases between the two germline ends. This CDR3 contains 15 residues. Here the CDR3 reads CASSALLGSGETQYF. The CDR3 DNA sequence: TGTGCCAGCAGTGCCTTACTAGGGAGCGGTGAGACCCAGTACTTC.

This clonotype was seen many times. The J gene is TRBJ2-7, the V gene TRBV11-3; 8 positions match TRBD2. There are 15 residues in the CDR3. J gave up 4 bases and V 6 bases, and 11 bases lay outside the gene matches. CDR1 and CDR2 (germline): SGHNT, YENEEA. CDR3 coding DNA: TGTGCCAGCAGTTACTCCAGACTAGCGACATACGAGCAGTACTTC. Translation gives CASSYSRLATYEQYF.

Comment on this clonotype: A single base separates this from a much larger clone, so it may be a read error. This chain joins TRBV6-6 and TRBJ1-5; 9 nucleotides match TRBD1. The CDR3 loop spans 15 amino acids. In germline, CDR1 is MNHNY, CDR2 SVGAGI (reference sequence). As DNA, the CDR3 is TGTGCCGGCAGCTACCGGACAGGGGAAAATCAGCCCCAGCATTTT. It yields the protein CAGSYRTGENQPQHF.

Concerning this clonotype itself: This sequence may be a read error, since a much larger clone differs from it by one base. The chain couples TRBV20-1 to TRBJ2-2; 13 nucleotides line up with TRBD2. Germline CDR1 reads DFQATT; CDR2 reads SNEGSKA (reference sequence). V was clipped by 5 bases and J by 5 bases; unmatched bases: 8. The CDR3 loop spans 16 amino acids. The CDR3 region is CSASRLAGGPTGELFF. As DNA, the CDR3 is TGCAGTGCTTCTAGACTAGCGGGGGGTCCGACCGGGGAGCTGTTTTTT.

This clonotype was detected many times. The chain couples TRBV6-1 to TRBJ1-2; 8 bases align to TRBD1. Germline CDR1 reads MNHNS; CDR2 reads SASEGT. This CDR3 contains 14 residues. V trimming: 6 bases; J trimming: 8 bases; junction bases outside the gene matches: 11. The CDR3 bases are TGTGCCAGCAGACAGACCGGGACAGGTAACGGCTACACCTTC. Amino acids: CASRQTGTGNGYTF.

This clonotype was observed many times. The chain recombines TRBV5-4 with TRBJ2-7, with 7 bases lining up with TRBD2. From germline, CDR1 is SGHNT and CDR2 YYREEE (reference sequence). The ends lost 4 bases at V and 6 bases at J; junction bases unmatched: 10. The length of the CDR3 is 14 residues. CDR3 amino acids: CASSGAGRLSEQYF. In nucleotides, the CDR3 is TGTGCCAGCAGCGGAGCGGGACGCTTGAGCGAGCAGTACTTC.

This clonotype was found many times. The chain employs TRBV7-9 and TRBJ1-5; 12 bases map to TRBD1. This CDR3 contains 18 residues. CDR1 SEHNR and CDR2 FQNEAQ come from the germline V gene (reference sequence). Losses at the gene ends were 0 bases for V and 6 bases for J; bases not matched to a gene: 9. The CDR3 reads CASSLARPGQGASQPQHF. CDR3 DNA: TGTGCCAGCAGCTTAGCCAGACCGGGACAGGGGGCGAGTCAGCCCCAGCATTTT.